Following are 24 T cell receptor beta chains from one sample sequenced in a study of T-cell reconstitution after alpha-beta-depleted transplantation in children. Preparing the TCRbeta library involved the use of unique molecular identifiers. TCRdb itself ran the PCR reads through MiXCR, one entry per CDR3 protein. Of about 270,000 distinct CDR3 sequences detected, 9.9% appear once; the ten largest clones hold over 9.5%. This sample comprised PBMCs from the stem cell graft donor, obtained from the stem cell graft. These receptors all come from a human donor who donated a stem cell graft to a child with SCID.

This clonotype was detected ten times or more. This chain joins TRBV7-9 and TRBJ2-1; possible D gene TRBD2, 7 bases. V was cut by 0 bases and J by 5 bases, with 11 bases left in between. CDR3 length equals 15 residues. Germline CDR1 is SEHNR and CDR2 is FQNEAQ (reference sequence). The CDR3 DNA reads TGTGCCAGCAGCTTAGCGGGGGGGCCAAACAATGAGCAGTTCTTC. This gives the protein CASSLAGGPNNEQFF. The full variable domain, with the rest looked up from reference TRBV7-9 and TRBJ2-1, is DTGVSQNPRHKITKRGQNVTFRCDPISEHNRLYWYRQTLGQGPEFLTYFQNEAQLEKSRLLSDRFSAERPKGSFSTLEIQRTEQGDSAMYLCASSLAGGPNNEQFFGPGTRLTVL.

The CDR3 DNA reads TGTGCCAGCAGCCCCCACCGCGGGGAGCAGTTCTTC. Translated: CASSPHRGEQFF. The chain carries TRBV5-4 and TRBJ2-1; maybe TRBD2 (5 bases). V was cut by 4 bases and J by 10 bases, with 12 bases left in between. There are 12 residues in the CDR3. Germline assignment: CDR1 SGHNT and CDR2 YYREEE (reference sequence).

The gene calls are TRBV19 and TRBJ1-3; tentatively, D is TRBD1 (6 bases). Trimming removed 4 bases from V and 0 bases from J, with 10 bases in between. This CDR3 has 15 residues. Germline CDR1 LNHDA, CDR2 SQIVND (reference sequence). CDR3: CASSKRQDSGNTIYF. Written as DNA, the CDR3 is TGTGCCAGTAGTAAGAGACAGGACTCTGGAAACACCATATATTTT.

The V call is TRBV7-2, the J call TRBJ2-3; D unresolved. Germline CDR1 reads SGHTA; CDR2 reads FQGNSA. This CDR3 has 14 amino acids. The V end lost 5 bases, the J end lost 1 base, and 10 bases lay between the germline ends. CDR3 residues: CASSRAVGTDTQYF. The CDR3, as DNA: TGTGCCAGCAGCCGTGCCGTGGGCACAGATACGCAGTATTTT.

This clonotype was seen ten or more times. V and J are TRBV12-3 or TRBV12-4 and TRBJ2-7; D remains ambiguous. V lost 2 bases to trimming and J lost 0 bases, with 5 bases between them. The length of the CDR3 is 13 residues. The CDR3, as DNA: TGTGCCAGCAGTTTACACAGCTCCTACGAGCAGTACTTC. This encodes CASSLHSSYEQYF.

The chain combines TRBV6-1 with TRBJ1-3; 8 positions agree with TRBD1. CDR1 and CDR2 from the germline V gene are MNHNS and SASEGT. The CDR3 is 15 residues long. The trim removed 10 bases at V and 3 bases at J, leaving 11 bases unmatched. The CDR3 DNA is TGTGCCACCCAAAAGCCTGGGACAGGTGGAAACACCATATATTTT. This translates into CATQKPGTGGNTIYF.

The gene calls are TRBV7-8 and TRBJ2-1, with 8 bases identical to TRBD1. Germline lookup yields CDR1 SGHVS and CDR2 FQNEAQ. The CDR3 sequence is 15 residues long. Unmatched junction bases numbered 6, after V lost 1 base and J lost 7 bases. CDR3 nucleotide sequence: TGTGCCAGCAGCTTAGGGCAGGGGGCTTCGAATGAGCAGTTCTTC. Translating it yields CASSLGQGASNEQFF.

V gene TRBV4-1 combines with J gene TRBJ2-1; 8 bases line up with TRBD1. The CDR3 spans 13 residues. V shed 2 bases and J 10 bases; nucleotides not matched to a gene: 4. CDR1 is MGHRA, CDR2 YSYEKL, per germline. The CDR3 loop reads CASSQQGAGEQFF. The CDR3 DNA reads TGCGCCAGCAGCCAACAGGGGGCTGGGGAGCAGTTCTTC.

The chain carries TRBV7-2 and TRBJ2-7; 10 bases line up with TRBD2. This CDR3 contains 13 residues. Germline V gene lookup returns CDR1 SGHTA and CDR2 FQGNSA. After removal of 6 bases from V and 6 bases from J, the junction contained 5 bases not matched to a gene. CDR3 region: CASSYQRGGEQYF. Written as DNA, the CDR3 is TGTGCCAGCAGTTACCAGCGGGGGGGCGAGCAGTACTTC.

Details on this clonotype: At one end, the junction sequence differs from germline, possibly due to a read error. The chain uses TRBV7-6 and TRBJ2-7; 8 bases map to TRBD2. Germline-derived CDR1 and CDR2 are SGHVS and FNYEAQ. The CDR3 sequence is 14 residues long. CDR3 sequence (DNA): TGTGCCAGCAGCTTTCGGGGGGGCTTTTACGAGCGGTACTTC. Its protein product is CASSFRGGFYERYF.

This clonotype appeared many times. The CDR3 sequence: CASSPGQGRNEQFF. As DNA, the CDR3 is TGCGCCAGCAGCCCGGGACAGGGTCGTAATGAGCAGTTCTTC. J is TRBJ2-1 and V is TRBV5-1; 9 nucleotides line up with TRBD1. The germline gives CDR1 SGHRS, CDR2 YFSETQ. This CDR3 region has 14 residues. Trimming at V came to 4 bases and at J to 7 bases, leaving 6 bases not matched to a gene.

This clonotype occurred a few times. CDR3 nucleotide sequence: TGTGCCAGCAGTGCCCGACCAAACTCCTACGAGCAGTACTTC. Its translation is CASSARPNSYEQYF. The V call is TRBV27, the J call TRBJ2-7; unclear D gene. The length of the CDR3 is 14 residues. Germline values: CDR1 MNHEY, CDR2 SMNVEV (reference sequence). Trimming cost V 5 bases and J 0 bases, with 11 bases left between them.

The rearrangement links TRBV25-1 to TRBJ1-6, with no clear D. Germline V gene sequence: CDR1 MGHDK, CDR2 SYGVNS. CDR3 length: 17 residues. V lost 3 bases and J lost 0, with 12 bases in between. CDR3 sequence reads: CASSDIKKSSYNSPLHF. The CDR3 DNA is TGTGCCAGCAGTGATATAAAAAAAAGCTCCTATAATTCACCCCTCCACTTT.

DNA of the CDR3: TGTGCCACCAGCAAGGGACGGTTCAGGGAGCCCCAGCATTTT. It translates to CATSKGRFREPQHF. The V and J genes are TRBV15 and TRBJ1-5; TRBD1 might be the D (5 bases). Trimming cost V 4 bases and J 8 bases, with 15 bases left between them. This CDR3 spans 14 amino acids. In germline, CDR1 is LNHNV, CDR2 YYDKDF (reference sequence).

This rearrangement joins TRBV18 to TRBJ2-2, with TRBD1 identical over 7 bases. Germline CDR1 is KGHSH and CDR2 is LQKENI. The CDR3 runs 18 residues. Germline trimming cut 2 bases from V and 6 bases from J; bases unmatched to any gene: 15. CDR3 nucleotides: TGTGCCAGCTCACCAGAGAGGGACAGCCTGCTTGGGTCCGGGGAGCTGTTTTTT. It specifies CASSPERDSLLGSGELFF.

The chain joins TRBV12-3 or TRBV12-4 to TRBJ2-1; TRBD2 matches 12 bases. V lost 5 bases, J lost 9 bases, and 8 bases stayed unmatched. The CDR3 covers 15 residues. The CDR3 loop reads CASSALAGGIGEQFF. The CDR3 DNA sequence: TGTGCCAGCAGTGCCCTAGCGGGGGGGATCGGTGAGCAGTTCTTC.

V and J are TRBV6-5 and TRBJ2-6; 8 bases align to TRBD1. The CDR3 covers 18 residues. The V gene's germline CDR1 is MNHEY and CDR2 SVGAGI. V was clipped by 0 bases and J by 2 bases; unmatched bases: 6. The CDR3 coding sequence is TGTGCCAGCAGTTACTCCGGACAGGGCCGCCCTGGGGCCAACGTCCTGACTTTC. It codes for CASSYSGQGRPGANVLTF.

This clonotype has more than one count but fewer than ten. The chain combines TRBV4-1 with TRBJ2-1; D ambiguous. Germline assignment: CDR1 MGHRA and CDR2 YSYEKL. With 1 base removed from V and 4 bases from J, the gap between germline ends came to 11 bases. The CDR3 is 15 amino acids. The CDR3 loop is CASSQGATAYNEQFF. The DNA for the CDR3 is TGCGCCAGCAGCCAAGGAGCCACAGCTTACAATGAGCAGTTCTTC.

This clonotype appeared a few times. This chain uses TRBV20-1 with TRBJ1-5; D is undetermined. The germline V gene encodes CDR1 DFQATT and CDR2 SNEGSKA (reference sequence). V lost 3 bases and J lost 6, with 12 bases in between. This CDR3 region has 13 residues. The CDR3 spells CSASDPASQPQHF. In DNA, the CDR3 is TGCAGTGCTAGCGATCCTGCGAGTCAGCCCCAGCATTTT.

The chain employs TRBV3-1 and TRBJ2-3; TRBD1 agrees at 9 bases. Germline CDR1 is LGHDT and CDR2 is YNNKEL (reference sequence). CDR3 length: 15 amino acids. V lost 10 bases, J lost 7 bases, and 15 bases stayed unmatched. CDR3 sequence: CATSQQGTGTHTQYF. Written as DNA, the CDR3 is TGTGCCACCTCCCAGCAGGGGACAGGGACACATACGCAGTATTTT.

V gene TRBV12-3 or TRBV12-4 combines with J gene TRBJ2-1; D unclear. Trimming removed 5 bases at V and 4 bases at J, with 9 bases between. The CDR3 is 13 amino acids. For the CDR3, the DNA is TGTGCCAGCAGTCCGGTACGATACAATGAGCAGTTCTTC. Amino acids: CASSPVRYNEQFF.

This chain joins TRBV7-8 and TRBJ2-3; D may match TRBD1 or TRBD2 (5 bases each). V lost 6 bases, J lost 2 bases, and 21 bases lay in between. Germline CDR1 and CDR2: SGHVS and FQNEAQ. The CDR3 is 17 residues long. This chain's CDR3 is CASSYHYPGRITDTQYF. DNA for the CDR3: TGTGCCAGCAGTTACCATTATCCGGGACGAATCACAGATACGCAGTATTTT. The whole variable domain, remainder taken from reference TRBV7-8 and TRBJ2-3, is GAGVSQSPRYKVAKRGQDVALRCDPISGHVSLFWYQQALGQGPEFLTYFQNEAQLDKSGLPSDRFFAERPEGSVSTLKIQRTQQEDSAVYLCASSYHYPGRITDTQYFGPGTRLTVL.

Many counts were recorded for this clonotype. The CDR3 nucleotides read TGCGCCAGCAGCGACAACATGGGCACTAATGAAAAACTGTTTTTT. This sequence encodes CASSDNMGTNEKLFF. The chain joins TRBV5-1 to TRBJ1-4, with D hard to call. V lost 4 bases and J lost 2, with 12 bases in between. Per the germline V gene, CDR1 is SGHRS and CDR2 is YFSETQ. This CDR3 is built from 15 residues.

V usage is TRBV12-3 or TRBV12-4 and J usage is TRBJ2-7; the D is unclear. Trimming removed 3 bases from V and 1 base from J, with 13 bases in between. The CDR3 has 15 residues. CDR3 sequence: CASSLKSTRSYEQYF. The CDR3 DNA follows: TGTGCCAGCAGTTTGAAATCTACCCGTTCCTACGAGCAGTACTTC.